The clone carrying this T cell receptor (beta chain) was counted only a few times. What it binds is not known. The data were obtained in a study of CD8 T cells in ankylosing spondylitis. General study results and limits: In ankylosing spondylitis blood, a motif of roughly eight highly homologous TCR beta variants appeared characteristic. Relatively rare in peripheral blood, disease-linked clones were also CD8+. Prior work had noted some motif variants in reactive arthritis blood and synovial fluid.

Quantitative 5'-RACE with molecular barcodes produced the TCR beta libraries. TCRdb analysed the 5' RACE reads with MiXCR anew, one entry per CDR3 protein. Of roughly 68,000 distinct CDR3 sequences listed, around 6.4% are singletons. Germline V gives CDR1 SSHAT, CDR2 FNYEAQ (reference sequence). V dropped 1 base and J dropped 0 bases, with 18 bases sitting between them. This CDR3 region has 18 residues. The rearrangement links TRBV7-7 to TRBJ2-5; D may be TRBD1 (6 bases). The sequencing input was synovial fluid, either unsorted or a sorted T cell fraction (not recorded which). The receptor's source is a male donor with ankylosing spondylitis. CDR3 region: CASSLGGITGRYQETQYF. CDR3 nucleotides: TGTGCCAGCAGCTTAGGGGGTATCACAGGGCGATACCAAGAGACCCAGTACTTC.